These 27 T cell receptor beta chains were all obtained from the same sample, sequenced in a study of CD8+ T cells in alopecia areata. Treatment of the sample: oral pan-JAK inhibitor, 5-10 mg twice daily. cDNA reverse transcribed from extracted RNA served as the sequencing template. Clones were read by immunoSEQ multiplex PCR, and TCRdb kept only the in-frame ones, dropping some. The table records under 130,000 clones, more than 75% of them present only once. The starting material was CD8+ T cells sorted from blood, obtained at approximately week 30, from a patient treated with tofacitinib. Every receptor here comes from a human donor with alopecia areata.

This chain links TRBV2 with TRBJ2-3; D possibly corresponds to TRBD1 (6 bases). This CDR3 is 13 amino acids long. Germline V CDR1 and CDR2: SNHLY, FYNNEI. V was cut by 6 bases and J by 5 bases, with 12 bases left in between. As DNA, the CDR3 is TGTGCCAGCAGGGGGTTAGGGGGAGATACGCAGTATTTT. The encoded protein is CASRGLGGDTQYF. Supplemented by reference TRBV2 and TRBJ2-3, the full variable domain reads EPEVTQTPSHQVTQMGQEVILRCVPISNHLYFYWYRQILGQKVEFLVSFYNNEISEKSEIFDDQFSVERPDGSNFTLKIRSTKLEDSAMYFCASRGLGGDTQYFGPGTRLTVL.

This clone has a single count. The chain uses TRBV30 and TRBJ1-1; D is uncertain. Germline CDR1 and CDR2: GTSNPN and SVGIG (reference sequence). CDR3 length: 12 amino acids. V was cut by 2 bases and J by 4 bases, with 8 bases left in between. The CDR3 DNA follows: TGTGCCTGGAGTAATGTAGGCACTGAAGCTTTCTTT. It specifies CAWSNVGTEAFF.

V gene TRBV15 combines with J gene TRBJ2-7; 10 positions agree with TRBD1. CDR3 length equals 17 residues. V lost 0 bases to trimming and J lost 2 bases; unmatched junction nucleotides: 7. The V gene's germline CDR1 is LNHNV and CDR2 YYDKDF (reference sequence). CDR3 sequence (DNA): TGTGCCACCAGCAGAGATAGGCTCGGGACAGGGGCCTACGAGCAGTACTTC. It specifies CATSRDRLGTGAYEQYF.

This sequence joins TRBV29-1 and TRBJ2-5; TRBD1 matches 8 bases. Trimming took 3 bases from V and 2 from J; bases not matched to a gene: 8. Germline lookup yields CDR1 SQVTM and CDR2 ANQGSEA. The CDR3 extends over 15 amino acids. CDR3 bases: TGCAGCGTTGAGGCACAGGGGGTAGGACAAGAGACCCAGTACTTC. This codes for CSVEAQGVGQETQYF.

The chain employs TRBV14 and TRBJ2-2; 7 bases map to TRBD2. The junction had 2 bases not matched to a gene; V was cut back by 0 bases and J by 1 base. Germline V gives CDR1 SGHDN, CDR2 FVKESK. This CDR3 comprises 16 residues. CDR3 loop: CASSQDPGGNTGELFF. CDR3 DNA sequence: TGTGCCAGCAGCCAAGATCCGGGGGGGAACACCGGGGAGCTGTTTTTT.

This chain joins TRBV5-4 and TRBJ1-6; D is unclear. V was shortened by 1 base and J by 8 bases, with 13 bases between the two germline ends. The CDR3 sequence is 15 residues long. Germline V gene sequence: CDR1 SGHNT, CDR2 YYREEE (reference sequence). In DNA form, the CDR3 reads TGTGCCAGCAGCTTGCACTCGGGTTTCGATTCACCCCTCCACTTT. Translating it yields CASSLHSGFDSPLHF. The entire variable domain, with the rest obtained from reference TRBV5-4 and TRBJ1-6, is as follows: ETGVTQSPTHLIKTRGQQVTLRCSSQSGHNTVSWYQQALGQGPQFIFQYYREEENGRGNFPPRFSGLQFPNYSSELNVNALELDDSALYLCASSLHSGFDSPLHFGNGTRLTVT.

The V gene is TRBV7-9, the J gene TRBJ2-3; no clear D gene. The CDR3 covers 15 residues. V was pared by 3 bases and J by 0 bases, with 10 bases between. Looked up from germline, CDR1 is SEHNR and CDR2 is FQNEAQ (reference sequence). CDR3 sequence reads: CASSFLERSTDTQYF. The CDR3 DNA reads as TGTGCCAGCAGCTTCCTAGAGAGGAGCACAGATACGCAGTATTTT.

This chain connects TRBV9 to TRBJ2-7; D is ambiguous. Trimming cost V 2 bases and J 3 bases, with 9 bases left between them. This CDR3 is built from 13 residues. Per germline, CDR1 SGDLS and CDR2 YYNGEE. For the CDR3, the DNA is TGTGCCAGCAGCGTTGACTCCGACTACGAGCAGTACTTC. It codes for CASSVDSDYEQYF.

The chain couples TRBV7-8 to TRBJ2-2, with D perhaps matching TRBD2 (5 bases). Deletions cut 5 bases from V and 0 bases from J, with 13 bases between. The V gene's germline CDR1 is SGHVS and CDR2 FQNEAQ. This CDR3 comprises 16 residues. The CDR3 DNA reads TGTGCCAGCAGCCCTAGGACTGACTCGAACACCGGGGAGCTGTTTTTT. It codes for CASSPRTDSNTGELFF.

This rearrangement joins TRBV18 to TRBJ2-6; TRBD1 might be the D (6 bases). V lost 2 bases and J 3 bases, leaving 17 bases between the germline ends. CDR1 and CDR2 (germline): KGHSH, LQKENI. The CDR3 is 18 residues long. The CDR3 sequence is CASSPGETTGNGANVLTF. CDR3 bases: TGTGCCAGCTCACCAGGAGAAACAACAGGGAATGGGGCCAACGTCCTGACTTTC.

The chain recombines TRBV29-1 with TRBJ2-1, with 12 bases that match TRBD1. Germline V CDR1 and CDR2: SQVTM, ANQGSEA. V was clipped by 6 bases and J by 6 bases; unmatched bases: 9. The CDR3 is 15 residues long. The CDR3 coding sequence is TGCAGCGTCGAGATCCGGGACAGGGGGCCCAATGAGCAGTTCTTC. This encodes CSVEIRDRGPNEQFF.

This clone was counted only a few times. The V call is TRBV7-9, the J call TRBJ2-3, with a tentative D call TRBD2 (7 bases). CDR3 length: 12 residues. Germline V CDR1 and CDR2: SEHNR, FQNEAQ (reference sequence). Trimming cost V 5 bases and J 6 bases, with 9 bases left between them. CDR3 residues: CASSGGADTQYF. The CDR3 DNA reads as TGTGCCAGCAGCGGGGGGGCGGATACGCAGTATTTT.

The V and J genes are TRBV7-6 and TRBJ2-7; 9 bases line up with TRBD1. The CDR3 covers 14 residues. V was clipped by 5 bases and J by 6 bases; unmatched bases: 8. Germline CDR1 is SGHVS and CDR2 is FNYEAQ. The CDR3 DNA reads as TGTGCCAGCAGCCGCCGGACAGGGGACAGCGAGCAGTACTTC. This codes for CASSRRTGDSEQYF.

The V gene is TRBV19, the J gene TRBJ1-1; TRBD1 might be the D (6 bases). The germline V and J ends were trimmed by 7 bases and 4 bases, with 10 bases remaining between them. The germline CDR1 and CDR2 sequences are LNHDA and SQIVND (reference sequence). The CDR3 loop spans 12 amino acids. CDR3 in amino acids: CASTLGGTEAFF. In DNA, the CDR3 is TGTGCCAGTACCTTAGGGGGCACTGAAGCTTTCTTT.

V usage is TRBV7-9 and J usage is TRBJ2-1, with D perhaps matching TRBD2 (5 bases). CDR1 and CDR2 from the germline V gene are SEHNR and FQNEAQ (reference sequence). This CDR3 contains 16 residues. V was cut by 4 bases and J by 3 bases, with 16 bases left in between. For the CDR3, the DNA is TGTGCCAGCAGCTCCCACACCCTTGAGGGCTACAATGAGCAGTTCTTC. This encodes CASSSHTLEGYNEQFF.

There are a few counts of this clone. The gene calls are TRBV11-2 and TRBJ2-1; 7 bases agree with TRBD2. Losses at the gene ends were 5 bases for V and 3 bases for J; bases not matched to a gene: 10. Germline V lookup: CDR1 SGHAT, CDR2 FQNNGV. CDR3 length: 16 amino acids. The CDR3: CASSPTRGGSYNEQFF. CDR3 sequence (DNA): TGTGCCAGCAGCCCAACTAGGGGAGGGAGCTACAATGAGCAGTTCTTC.

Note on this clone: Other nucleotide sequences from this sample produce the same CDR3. The CDR3 reads CASSPSQGEEKLFF. As DNA, the CDR3 is TGTGCCAGCTCCCCAAGTCAGGGGGAGGAAAAACTGTTTTTT. This sequence joins TRBV18 and TRBJ1-4, with 7 bases aligning to TRBD1. The V and J ends lost 6 bases and 8 bases, in that order; junction bases with no gene match: 9. Looked up from germline, CDR1 is KGHSH and CDR2 is LQKENI. CDR3 length: 14 residues.

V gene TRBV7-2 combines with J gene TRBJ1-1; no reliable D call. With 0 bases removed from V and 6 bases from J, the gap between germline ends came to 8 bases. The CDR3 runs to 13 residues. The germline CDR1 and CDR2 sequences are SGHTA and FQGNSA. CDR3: CASSLAGISEAFF. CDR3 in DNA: TGTGCCAGCAGCTTAGCGGGAATTTCTGAAGCTTTCTTT.

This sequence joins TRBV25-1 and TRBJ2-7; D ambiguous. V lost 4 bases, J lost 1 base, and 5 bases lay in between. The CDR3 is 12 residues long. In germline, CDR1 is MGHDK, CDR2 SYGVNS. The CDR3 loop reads CASSVTSYEQYF. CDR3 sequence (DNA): TGTGCCAGCAGTGTAACATCCTACGAGCAGTACTTC.

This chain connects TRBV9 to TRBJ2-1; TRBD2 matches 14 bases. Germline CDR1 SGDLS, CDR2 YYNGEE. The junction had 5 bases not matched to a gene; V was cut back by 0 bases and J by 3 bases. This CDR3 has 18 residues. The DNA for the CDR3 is TGTGCCAGCAGCGTAGTTCCGGGACTAGCGGGGGTCTACAATGAGCAGTTCTTC. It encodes CASSVVPGLAGVYNEQFF.

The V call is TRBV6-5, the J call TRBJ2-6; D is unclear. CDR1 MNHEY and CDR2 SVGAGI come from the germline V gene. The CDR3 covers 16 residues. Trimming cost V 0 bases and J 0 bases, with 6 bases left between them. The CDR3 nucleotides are TGTGCCAGCAGTTACTCGAGAGGCTCTGGGGCCAACGTCCTGACTTTC. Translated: CASSYSRGSGANVLTF.

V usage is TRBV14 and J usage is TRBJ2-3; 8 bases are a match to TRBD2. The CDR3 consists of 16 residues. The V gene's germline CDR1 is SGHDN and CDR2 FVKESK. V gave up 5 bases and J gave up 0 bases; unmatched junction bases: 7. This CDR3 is CASSAPLADSTDTQYF. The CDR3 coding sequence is TGTGCCAGCAGCGCCCCACTAGCGGACAGCACAGATACGCAGTATTTT.

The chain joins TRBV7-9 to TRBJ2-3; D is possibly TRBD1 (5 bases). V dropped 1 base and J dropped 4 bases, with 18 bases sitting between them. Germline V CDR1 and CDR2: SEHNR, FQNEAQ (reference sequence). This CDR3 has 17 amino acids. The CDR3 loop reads CASSLGGRVFQADTQYF. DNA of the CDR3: TGTGCCAGCAGCTTAGGTGGCAGGGTCTTTCAGGCAGATACGCAGTATTTT.

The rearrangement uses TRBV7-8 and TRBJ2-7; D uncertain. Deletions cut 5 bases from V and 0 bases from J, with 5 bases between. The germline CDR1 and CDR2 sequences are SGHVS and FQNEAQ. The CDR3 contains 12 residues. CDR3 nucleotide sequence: TGTGCCAGCAGCCCTAGCTCCTACGAGCAGTACTTC. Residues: CASSPSSYEQYF.

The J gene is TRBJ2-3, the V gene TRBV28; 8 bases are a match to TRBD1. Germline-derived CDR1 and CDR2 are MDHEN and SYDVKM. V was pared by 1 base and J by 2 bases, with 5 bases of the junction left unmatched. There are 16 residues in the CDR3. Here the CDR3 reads CASSLYQGATTDTQYF. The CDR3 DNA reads TGTGCCAGCAGTTTATACCAGGGGGCCACCACAGATACGCAGTATTTT.

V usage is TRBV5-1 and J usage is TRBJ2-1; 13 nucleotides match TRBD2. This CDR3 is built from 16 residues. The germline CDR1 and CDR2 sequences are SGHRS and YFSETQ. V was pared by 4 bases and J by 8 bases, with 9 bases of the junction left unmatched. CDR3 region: CASSAGTSGTGDEQFF. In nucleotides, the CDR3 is TGCGCCAGCAGCGCCGGGACTAGCGGGACGGGAGATGAGCAGTTCTTC.

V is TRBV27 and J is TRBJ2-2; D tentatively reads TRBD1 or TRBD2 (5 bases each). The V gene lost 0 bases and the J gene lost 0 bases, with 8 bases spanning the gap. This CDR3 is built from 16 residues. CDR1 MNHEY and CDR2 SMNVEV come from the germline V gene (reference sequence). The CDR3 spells CASSLSGTANTGELFF. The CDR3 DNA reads TGTGCCAGCAGTTTATCGGGGACGGCGAACACCGGGGAGCTGTTTTTT.